Given below is one TCR beta chain in context. These data come from a study of blood T cell repertoires in COVID-19. The CDR3 sequence is 16 residues long. Germline CDR1 and CDR2: LNHDA and SQIVND (reference sequence). Trimming took 1 base from V and 0 from J, leaving 7 bases between them. Sequencing was performed with immunoSEQ multiplex PCR; in TCRdb, only in-frame clones are kept and a portion is missing. The sample lists 300,000 to 400,000 clones; roughly 90% were seen once. The chain has TRBV19 and TRBJ2-6; D unresolved. The material sequenced was PBMCs or T cells enriched from blood (not recorded which). The sequence came from a woman between 25 and 40 years old with acute COVID-19. The CDR3 DNA follows: TGTGCCAGTAGTATAGTGGCAGACTCTGGGGCCAACGTCCTGACTTTC. This encodes CASSIVADSGANVLTF. Complete variable domain (other parts from reference TRBV19 and TRBJ2-6): DGGITQSPKYLFRKEGQNVTLSCEQNLNHDAMYWYRQDPGQGLRLIYYSQIVNDFQKGDIAEGYSVSREKKESFPLTVTSAQKNPTAFYLCASSIVADSGANVLTFGAGSRLTVL.